These T cell receptor beta chains were read from a single sample in a study of shared clonotypes between healthy human individuals. Only in-frame clones appear in the TCRdb table, and some are missing; sequencing was by immunoSEQ multiplex PCR. The sample includes over 2 million clones, 95% seen only once; the top ten take 0.13%. Material: naive CD4+ T cells sorted from blood. The origin of the receptors is a man younger than 35 in good health. Both conserved end residues are part of each CDR3. A D gene is named only where the DNA matches it firmly. The size entry is marked missing in some rows and otherwise reads once, few, many or a size class.

TRBJ1-1	TRBV5-6	NA	NA	TGTGCCAGCAGCATAGGGGGGCGGACTGAAGCTTTCTTT	CASSIGGRTEAFF
TRBJ1-1	TRBV2	NA	NA	TGTGCCAGCAGTGAAATACTTTTGAACACTGAAGCTTTCTTT	CASSEILLNTEAFF
TRBJ1-4	TRBV28	once	NA	TGTGCCAGCAACTCTGGGGGGACTAATGAAAAACTGTTTTTT	CASNSGGTNEKLFF
TRBJ2-3	TRBV5-1	NA	NA	TGCGCCAGCAGCTTACAGGTGGAAGATACGCAGTATTTT	CASSLQVEDTQYF
TRBJ2-1	TRBV7-9	NA	NA	TGTGCCAGCAGCTTAGATTACAATGAGCAGTTCTTC	CASSLDYNEQFF
TRBJ1-2	TRBV5-4	NA	NA	TGTGCCAGCAGGGACAGAGTTAACTATGGCTACACCTTC	CASRDRVNYGYTF
TRBJ2-7	TRBV7-8	once	NA	TGTGCCAGCAGCTTAGAACCAGGTTACGAGCAGTACTTC	CASSLEPGYEQYF
TRBJ2-5	TRBV4-1	NA	NA	TGCGCCAGCAGCCAGAATTTGGGGGCGCGAGAAAAGTACTTC	CASSQNLGAREKYF
TRBJ1-1	TRBV28	NA	NA	TGTGCCAGCAATTCAAGGACTGAAGCTTTCTTT	CASNSRTEAFF
TRBJ1-2	TRBV27	NA	TRBD1	TGTGCCAGCAGCCGCCTGACAGGGGGCGAAGGCTACACCTTC	CASSRLTGGEGYTF
TRBJ2-7	TRBV5-1	NA	TRBD2	TGCGCCAGCAGCTTAAGCGGGGGGCCTACCTACGAGCAGTACTTC	CASSLSGGPTYEQYF
TRBJ2-7	TRBV30	NA	NA	TGTGCCGCCCGGGACACCCTTTTAAGCTCCTACGAGCAGTACTTC	CAARDTLLSSYEQYF
TRBJ2-5	TRBV2	NA	TRBD1	TGTGCCAGCCACAGGGGGCACCTTCAAGAGACCCAGTACTTC	CASHRGHLQETQYF
TRBJ2-5	TRBV5-6	NA	NA	TGTGCCAGCAGCTTTAGACAGGGAGGGGTCGAGACCCAGTACTTC	CASSFRQGGVETQYF
TRBJ2-7	TRBV11-2	NA	NA	TGTGCCAGCAGCCCCGGCCAGGACTTCGACGAGCAGTACTTC	CASSPGQDFDEQYF
TRBJ1-1	TRBV5-1	NA	NA	TGCGCCAGCAGCTTGTTTAGGTCCTCAGCGGTGGGCACTGAAGCTTTCTTT	CASSLFRSSAVGTEAFF
TRBJ1-6	TRBV19	NA	TRBD1	TGTGCCAGTGGGACAGGGTATGTTCGCAATTCACCCCTCCACTTT	CASGTGYVRNSPLHF
TRBJ2-3	TRBV5-1	once	NA	TGCGCCAGCAGCTTGGGCGGGGCAGGCACAGATACGCAGTATTTT	CASSLGGAGTDTQYF
TRBJ2-7	TRBV5-5	NA	TRBD1	TGTGCCAGCAGCCCCGCGACAGGGGAAGTCGGCGAGCAGTACTTC	CASSPATGEVGEQYF
TRBJ2-7	TRBV28	NA	NA	TGTGCCAGCAGTCCCGGACAGAGCGGTAGTCACGAGCAGTACTTC	CASSPGQSGSHEQYF
TRBJ2-3	TRBV15	NA	NA	TGTGCCACCAGCAGACCTCGACCGGGGAGATACACAGATACGCAGTATTTT	CATSRPRPGRYTDTQYF
TRBJ1-5	TRBV30	NA	NA	TGTGCCTGGGGAAGGGTGGACCAGCCCCAGCATTTT	CAWGRVDQPQHF
TRBJ2-3	TRBV9	once	TRBD1	TGTGCCAGCAGCGCCGGACAGGGTACAGATACGCAGTATTTT	CASSAGQGTDTQYF
TRBJ2-5	TRBV15	NA	NA	TGTGCCACCAGCAGTGGATTGGCGAGAGGGGCAGAGACCCAGTACTTC	CATSSGLARGAETQYF
TRBJ1-1	TRBV18	NA	NA	TGTGCCAGCTCAAGGGCAAACACTGAAGCTTTCTTT	CASSRANTEAFF
TRBJ1-6	TRBV21-1	few	NA	TGTGCCAGCAGCAAAGCGCAGAATTCACCCCTCCACTTT	CASSKAQNSPLHF
TRBJ1-1	TRBV27	NA	NA	TGTGCCAGCAGGACGAAGTCCGAAGCTTTCTTT	CASRTKSEAFF
TRBJ1-1	TRBV29-1	NA	NA	TGCAGCGTTGACCGAGGGGAAACTGAAGCTTTCTTT	CSVDRGETEAFF
TRBJ1-2	TRBV27	NA	NA	TGTGCCAGCAGTCCGACGGGACTCGCACTTATGGGAGCTAACTATGGCTACACCTTC	CASSPTGLALMGANYGYTF
TRBJ2-3	TRBV11-2	NA	TRBD1	TGTGCCAGCAGCTCGGGACAGGGGAACGGAATAAGAGATACGCAGTATTTT	CASSSGQGNGIRDTQYF
TRBJ1-2	TRBV10-1	NA	NA	TGCGCCAGCAGTGAGTACAGGGACTATGGCTACACCTTC	CASSEYRDYGYTF
TRBJ1-2	TRBV25-1	NA	NA	TGTGCCAGCAGTGAATCGGGGTTCGGCTATGGCTACACCTTC	CASSESGFGYGYTF
TRBJ2-7	TRBV30	NA	TRBD1	TGTGCCTGGACCCTTCCCGGGACAGGGACCTACGAGCAGTACTTC	CAWTLPGTGTYEQYF
TRBJ1-1	TRBV2	NA	NA	TGTGCCAGCACCTGGACAGCAGGGGCTGAAGCTTTCTTT	CASTWTAGAEAFF
TRBJ1-1	TRBV11-2	NA	NA	TGTGCCAGCAGCTTAGTGGGGCAGGGTCAGAGTTGGACTGAAGCTTTCTTT	CASSLVGQGQSWTEAFF
TRBJ2-7	TRBV7-6	NA	NA	TGTGCCAGCAGCCGGACCAGCGGCGGCTCCTACGAGCAGTACTTC	CASSRTSGGSYEQYF
TRBJ2-3	TRBV5-4	NA	NA	TGTGCCAGCAGCTCCGGATATAGCACAGATACGCAGTATTTT	CASSSGYSTDTQYF
TRBJ2-5	TRBV28	once	NA	TGTGCCAGCAGCCAACTCGAGGAGACCCAGTACTTC	CASSQLEETQYF
TRBJ2-5	TRBV10-3	NA	TRBD2	TGTGCCATCAGTGAGTCCGGGGGGTACCAAGAGACCCAGTACTTC	CAISESGGYQETQYF
TRBJ2-5	TRBV7-2	once	TRBD2	TGTGCCAGCAGCTTAACTAGCGGGCCCCAAGAGACCCAGTACTTC	CASSLTSGPQETQYF
TRBJ2-7	TRBV7-2	NA	NA	TGTGCCAGCAGCTTAGCTCAGGGCTACGAGCAGTACTTC	CASSLAQGYEQYF
TRBJ1-2	TRBV25-1	once	NA	TGTGCCAGCAGTGCCGCAGGGATCCCTAACTATGGCTACACCTTC	CASSAAGIPNYGYTF
TRBJ2-1	TRBV9	NA	TRBD1	TGTGCCAGCAGCGTAGCGACAGGGTGGGGCAATGAGCAGTTCTTC	CASSVATGWGNEQFF
TRBJ1-1	TRBV7-8	NA	TRBD1	TGTGCCAGCAACAAGGGACAGGGGACTGAAGCTTTCTTT	CASNKGQGTEAFF
TRBJ2-3	TRBV11-1	NA	TRBD2	TGTGCCAGCAGCTATGGGACTAGCGGGGCCACAGATACGCAGTATTTT	CASSYGTSGATDTQYF
TRBJ2-7	TRBV2	NA	NA	TGTGCCAGCAGTGAATTGGGACAAGGTACAGAGCAGTACTTC	CASSELGQGTEQYF
TRBJ1-2	TRBV10-3	NA	NA	TGTGCCATCAGGCCAGGTAGTAACTATGGCTACACCTTC	CAIRPGSNYGYTF
TRBJ1-6	TRBV5-1	NA	TRBD1	TGCGCCAGCAGCTTGGGTGGACAGGGCGCGAATTCACCCCTCCACTTT	CASSLGGQGANSPLHF
TRBJ2-1	TRBV2	NA	TRBD2	TGTGCCAGCAGTGTGACGGGAGGGCGAAATGAGCAGTTCTTC	CASSVTGGRNEQFF
TRBJ2-3	TRBV2	NA	NA	TGTGCCAGCAGGGCTGGTGGGGATACGCAGTATTTT	CASRAGGDTQYF
TRBJ1-2	TRBV28	NA	NA	TGTGCCAGCAGTTTAGGGGACTCCCTTGGGGGCTACACCTTC	CASSLGDSLGGYTF
TRBJ2-2	TRBV6-6	NA	NA	TGTGCCAGCAGGGACGGTGGAGGTAACACCGGGGAGCTGTTTTTT	CASRDGGGNTGELFF
TRBJ2-3	TRBV7-9	NA	TRBD2	TGTGCCAGCAGCTCCGAGCGGGGGGGGACAGATACGCAGTATTTT	CASSSERGGTDTQYF
TRBJ1-2	TRBV25-1	NA	NA	TGTGCCAGCAGTGATGCCGGGCCAGGTTTGAAGTACACCTTC	CASSDAGPGLKYTF
TRBJ2-7	TRBV6-5	NA	TRBD1	TGTGCCAGCAGTGCCCCGGGACAGGGATTCTACGAGCAGTACTTC	CASSAPGQGFYEQYF
TRBJ2-5	TRBV11-3	NA	TRBD2	TGTGCCAGCAGCCCCGGACTAGCGGGAGGGTCGAGGGGAGAGACCCAGTACTTC	CASSPGLAGGSRGETQYF
TRBJ1-2	TRBV6-6	NA	TRBD1	TGTGCCAGCAGTCCTGACAGGGGGCGAACCTATGGCTACACCTTC	CASSPDRGRTYGYTF
TRBJ2-7	TRBV14	NA	TRBD1	TGTGCCAGCAGCCTCCTCCCCGGGACAGTTGGCGAGCAGTACTTC	CASSLLPGTVGEQYF
TRBJ1-6	TRBV12-5	once	NA	TGTGCTAGTGGTTTGTATCCCCCGCAGGGCGCTTCAAGCTCCTATAATTCACCCCTCCACTTT	CASGLYPPQGASSSYNSPLHF